Here is one TCR beta chain with its context. Libraries were prepared by immunoSEQ multiplex PCR; TCRdb keeps only in-frame clonotypes and omits some of them. Of roughly 70,000 clones listed, about 85% were seen once; the top ten hold roughly 21%. The source of the sample is a study of T cell responses to AZD1222 COVID-19 vaccine. The material sequenced was peripheral blood, taken on day 0 of AZD1222 vaccination. The TCR sequence derives from an adult in good health.

DNA of the CDR3: TGTGCCAGCAGCCCACGTAATCGGGACTATGGCTACACCTTC. This gives the protein CASSPRNRDYGYTF. The gene calls are TRBV11-3 and TRBJ1-2, with D unresolved. The V end was cut by 5 bases, the J end by 3 bases, with 13 bases between. Germline CDR1 SGHNT, CDR2 YENEEA. The CDR3 totals 14 residues. The variable domain in full, completed from reference TRBV11-3 and TRBJ1-2, reads EAGVVQSPRYKIIEKKQPVAFWCNPISGHNTLYWYLQNLGQGPELLIRYENEEAVDDSQLPKDRFSAERLKGVDSTLKIQPAELGDSAVYLCASSPRNRDYGYTFGSGTRLTVV.